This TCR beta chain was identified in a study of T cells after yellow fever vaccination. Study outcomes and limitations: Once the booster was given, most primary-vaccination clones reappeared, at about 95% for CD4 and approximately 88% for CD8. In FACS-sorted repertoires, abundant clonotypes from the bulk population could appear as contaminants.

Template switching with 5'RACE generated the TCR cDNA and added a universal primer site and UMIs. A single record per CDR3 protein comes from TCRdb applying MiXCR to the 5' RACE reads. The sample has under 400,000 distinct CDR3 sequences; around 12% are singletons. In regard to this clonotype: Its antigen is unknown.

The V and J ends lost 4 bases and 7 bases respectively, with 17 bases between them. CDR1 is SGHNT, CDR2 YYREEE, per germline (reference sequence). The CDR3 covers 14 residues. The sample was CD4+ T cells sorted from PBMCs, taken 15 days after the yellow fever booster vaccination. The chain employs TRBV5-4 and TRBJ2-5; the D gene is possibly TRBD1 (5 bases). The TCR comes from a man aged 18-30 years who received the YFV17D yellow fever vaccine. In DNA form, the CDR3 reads TGTGCCAGCAGCCCCACCAGTCAGGGCGGGACCCAGTACTTC. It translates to CASSPTSQGGTQYF.